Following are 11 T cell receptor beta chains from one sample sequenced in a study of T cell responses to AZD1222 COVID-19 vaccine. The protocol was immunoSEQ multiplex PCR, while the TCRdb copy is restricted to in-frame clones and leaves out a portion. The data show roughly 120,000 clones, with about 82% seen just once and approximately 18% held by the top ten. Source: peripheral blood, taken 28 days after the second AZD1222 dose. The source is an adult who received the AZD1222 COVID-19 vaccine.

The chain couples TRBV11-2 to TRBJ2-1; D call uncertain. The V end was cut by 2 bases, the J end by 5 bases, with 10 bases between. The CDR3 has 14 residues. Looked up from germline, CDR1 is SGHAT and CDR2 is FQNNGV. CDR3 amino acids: CASSLSGRHNEQFF. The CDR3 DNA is TGTGCCAGCAGCTTAAGTGGCCGACACAATGAGCAGTTCTTC.

CDR3 DNA sequence: TGTGCCAGTAGTCGGTTCTTCGGTAACTCACCCCTCCACTTT. It encodes CASSRFFGNSPLHF. The chain links TRBV19 to TRBJ1-6; D not certain. Per germline, CDR1 LNHDA and CDR2 SQIVND (reference sequence). The CDR3 spans 14 residues. V shed 5 bases and J shed 10 bases, with 15 bases lying between them.

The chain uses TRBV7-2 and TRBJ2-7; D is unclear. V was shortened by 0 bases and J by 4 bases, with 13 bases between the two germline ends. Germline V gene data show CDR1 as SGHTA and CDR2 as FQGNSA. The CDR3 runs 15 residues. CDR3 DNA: TGTGCCAGCAGCTTAGCGGAAGGGCAGCTTTACGAGCAGTACTTC. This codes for CASSLAEGQLYEQYF.

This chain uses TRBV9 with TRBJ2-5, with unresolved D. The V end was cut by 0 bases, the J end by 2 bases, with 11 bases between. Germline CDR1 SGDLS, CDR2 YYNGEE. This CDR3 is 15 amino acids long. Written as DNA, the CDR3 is TGTGCCAGCAGCGTAGCTTGGGGTTCACAAGAGACCCAGTACTTC. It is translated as CASSVAWGSQETQYF.

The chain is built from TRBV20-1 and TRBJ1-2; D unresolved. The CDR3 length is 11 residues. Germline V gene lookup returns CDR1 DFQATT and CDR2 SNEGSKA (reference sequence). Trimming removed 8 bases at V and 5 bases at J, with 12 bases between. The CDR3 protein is CSLHPVYGYTF. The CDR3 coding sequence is TGCAGTCTCCACCCGGTATATGGCTACACCTTC.

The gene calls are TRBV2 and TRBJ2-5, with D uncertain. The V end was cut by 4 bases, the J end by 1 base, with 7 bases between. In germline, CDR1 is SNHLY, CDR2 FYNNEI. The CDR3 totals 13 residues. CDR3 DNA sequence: TGTGCCAGCAGTGTACTTTTCCAAGAGACCCAGTACTTC. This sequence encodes CASSVLFQETQYF.

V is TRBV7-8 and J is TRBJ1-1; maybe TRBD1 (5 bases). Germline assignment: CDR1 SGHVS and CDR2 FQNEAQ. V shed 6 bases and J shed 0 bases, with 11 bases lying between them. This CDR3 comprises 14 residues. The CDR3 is CASRIRGLNTEAFF. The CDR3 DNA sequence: TGTGCCAGCAGAATCCGGGGCCTGAACACTGAAGCTTTCTTT.

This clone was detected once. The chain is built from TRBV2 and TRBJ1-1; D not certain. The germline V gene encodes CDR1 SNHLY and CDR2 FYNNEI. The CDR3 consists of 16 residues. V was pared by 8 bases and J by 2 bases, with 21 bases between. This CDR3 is CASFDSVPGPNTEAFF. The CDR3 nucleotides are TGTGCCAGCTTTGATTCGGTACCCGGACCCAACACTGAAGCTTTCTTT.

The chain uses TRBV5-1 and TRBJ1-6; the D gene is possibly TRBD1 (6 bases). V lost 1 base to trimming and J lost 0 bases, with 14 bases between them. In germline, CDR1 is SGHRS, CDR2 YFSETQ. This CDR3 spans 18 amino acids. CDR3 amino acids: CASSLWGHLSSYNSPLHF. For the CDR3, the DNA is TGCGCCAGCAGCTTGTGGGGGCATCTTAGCTCCTATAATTCACCCCTCCACTTT.

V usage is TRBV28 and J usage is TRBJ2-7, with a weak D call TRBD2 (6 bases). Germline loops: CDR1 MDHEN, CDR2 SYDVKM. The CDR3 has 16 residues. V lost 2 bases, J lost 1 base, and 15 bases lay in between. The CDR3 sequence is CASSLVRELKSYEQYF. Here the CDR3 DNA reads TGTGCCAGCAGTTTAGTCCGGGAGTTAAAATCCTACGAGCAGTACTTC.

CDR3 coding DNA: TGTGCCAGCAACTTGGGGACCCCTTCCTACGAGCAGTACTTC. This translates into CASNLGTPSYEQYF. This chain uses TRBV11-2 with TRBJ2-7; D is perhaps TRBD1 or TRBD2 (5 bases each). The germline CDR1 and CDR2 sequences are SGHAT and FQNNGV. This CDR3 is built from 14 residues. V was clipped by 7 bases and J by 1 base, with 14 bases between them.